This T cell receptor beta chain was documented in a study of blood T cell repertoires in COVID-19. The CDR3 length is 14 residues. Germline CDR1 is SGHDN and CDR2 is FVKESK. V was shortened by 0 bases and J by 0 bases, with 5 bases between the two germline ends. The protocol was immunoSEQ multiplex PCR, while the TCRdb copy is restricted to in-frame clones and leaves out a portion. This table holds 150,000 to 190,000 clones, around 84% found once. The sample consisted of PBMCs or T cells enriched from blood (not recorded which). The chain links TRBV14 to TRBJ1-2; D not resolved. This receptor was identified in a man aged 45-60 years who had recovered from COVID-19. In DNA form, the CDR3 reads TGTGCCAGCAGCCAAGACCTCTCTAACTATGGCTACACCTTC. Translation gives CASSQDLSNYGYTF.